This T cell receptor (beta chain) was captured by sequencing in a study of response to subunit inactivated influenza vaccine. Whole-study findings and limits: Researchers suggested that each seasonal influenza vaccination recruits few new T cells.

Turning to this clonotype: The antigen remains undetermined.

The CDR3 runs to 14 residues. Trimming stripped 10 bases from V and 0 bases from J, with 16 bases between. Germline lookup yields CDR1 MDHEN and CDR2 SYDVKM. Each CDR3 protein gets one entry after TCRdb re-called the RT-PCR reads with MiXCR. This table has around 190,000 distinct CDR3 sequences, over 13% appearing once. The material sequenced was CD8+ T cells sorted from PBMCs, taken around 5 days after vaccination. The chain joins TRBV28 to TRBJ2-7; D not resolved. The clonotype originates from a man in his fifties who received an inactivated influenza vaccine. CDR3 region: CATSEEHVSYEQYF. CDR3 DNA: TGTGCCACATCTGAGGAACACGTCTCCTACGAGCAGTACTTC.